The rows below give T cell receptor beta chains drawn from one sample of a study of T cells in Graves' hyperthyroidism and ophthalmopathy. TCRdb reprocessed the multiplex PCR reads via MiXCR and lists one record per CDR3 protein. The sample lists under 350,000 distinct CDR3 sequences; around 20% were seen once. The source material was blood. These receptors all stem from a woman aged 45-65 years with Graves' hyperthyroidism. The CDR3 runs from the conserved cysteine through the conserved F or W. The order of the fields is V gene, D gene, clone size, CDR3 protein. A D gene is named only where the DNA matches it firmly. Size tells how often a clone was seen (once, few, many) or the class of an expanded clone, and some rows leave it out.

TRBV7-9,.,few,CASSGTPTGELFF
TRBV11-2,.,many,CASSLGTRNTEAFF
TRBV27,TRBD1,few,CASSLSGGMNTEAFF
TRBV6-6,.,.,CASSYGGSSGTDTQYF
TRBV2,.,once,CASSVYSSYEQYF
TRBV10-2,.,.,CASAGMNTEAFF
TRBV5-4,TRBD2,.,CASSLVGPGTSGRDTQYF
TRBV19,TRBD1,.,CASSARDSHNEQFF
TRBV7-2,TRBD2,many,CASSLYGGGSQNIQYF
TRBV3-1,.,many,CASSQGVTTNQPQHF
TRBV13,TRBD2,few,CASSPKSGGAIDTQYF
TRBV11-2,.,many,CASSLVLQVPSYNEQFF